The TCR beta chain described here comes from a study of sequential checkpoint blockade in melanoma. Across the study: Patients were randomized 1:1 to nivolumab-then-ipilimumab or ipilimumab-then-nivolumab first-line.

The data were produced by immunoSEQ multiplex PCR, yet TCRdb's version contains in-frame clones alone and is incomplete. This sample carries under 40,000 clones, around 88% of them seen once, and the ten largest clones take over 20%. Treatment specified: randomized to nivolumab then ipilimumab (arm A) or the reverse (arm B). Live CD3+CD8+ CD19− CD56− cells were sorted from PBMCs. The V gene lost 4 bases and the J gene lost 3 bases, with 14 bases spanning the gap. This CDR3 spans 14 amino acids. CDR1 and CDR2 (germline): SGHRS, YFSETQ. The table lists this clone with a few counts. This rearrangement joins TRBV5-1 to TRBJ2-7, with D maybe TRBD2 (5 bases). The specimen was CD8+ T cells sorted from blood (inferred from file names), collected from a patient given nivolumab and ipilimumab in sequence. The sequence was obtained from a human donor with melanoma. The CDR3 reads CASSRRDNGYEQYF. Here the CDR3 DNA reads TGCGCCAGCAGCCGCCGGGATAATGGCTACGAGCAGTACTTC.